These 29 T cell receptor beta chains came from one sample sequenced in a study of T cell responses to AZD1222 COVID-19 vaccine. TCRdb's table, derived via immunoSEQ multiplex PCR, lists solely in-frame clones and lacks some. The data contain roughly 140,000 clones, approximately 90% of them seen just once; the ten biggest clones take up 5.2%. The sample in question was peripheral blood, obtained on day 0 of AZD1222 vaccination. These TCRs come from an adult in good health.

The chain recombines TRBV7-2 with TRBJ1-6; unclear D gene. Germline-derived CDR1 and CDR2 are SGHTA and FQGNSA. V lost 8 bases and J lost 2, with 13 bases in between. The CDR3 covers 15 residues. Here the CDR3 DNA reads TGTGCCAGCGGAACTTCCGGGACCTATAATTCACCCCTCCACTTT. Protein product: CASGTSGTYNSPLHF.

V gene TRBV10-3 combines with J gene TRBJ2-1; 12 bases map to TRBD2. V shed 10 bases, J shed 7 bases, and the junction held 5 bases outside the gene matches. This CDR3 has 13 residues. Germline lookup yields CDR1 ENHRY and CDR2 SYGVKD. CDR3: CASGLAGSNEQFF. The CDR3 DNA sequence: TGTGCCAGCGGACTAGCGGGGTCAAATGAGCAGTTCTTC.

The rearrangement links TRBV18 to TRBJ2-1, with 8 bases aligning to TRBD2. The junction had 5 bases not matched to a gene; V was cut back by 0 bases and J by 4 bases. This CDR3 comprises 16 residues. From germline, CDR1 is KGHSH and CDR2 LQKENI. The CDR3 coding sequence is TGTGCCAGCTCACCACCGGCGGGGGGCGTTTACAATGAGCAGTTCTTC. This translates into CASSPPAGGVYNEQFF.

V gene TRBV5-1 combines with J gene TRBJ2-2, with 12 positions matching TRBD1. Germline CDR1 reads SGHRS; CDR2 reads YFSETQ. The V and J ends lost 5 bases and 2 bases, in that order; junction bases with no gene match: 4. The length of the CDR3 is 16 residues. CDR3 region: CASSPGQGANTGELFF. Written as DNA, the CDR3 is TGCGCCAGCAGTCCGGGACAGGGGGCTAACACCGGGGAGCTGTTTTTT.

The sample holds one count of this clone. The rearrangement uses TRBV5-4 and TRBJ1-6; the match to TRBD1 covers 8 bases. CDR1 is SGHNT and CDR2 is YYREEE in the germline V gene (reference sequence). The CDR3 is 15 amino acids. V lost 5 bases and J lost 7; bases outside the gene matches: 8. CDR3 loop: CASRTEQGGNSPLHF. In DNA form, the CDR3 reads TGTGCCAGCAGAACGGAACAGGGGGGAAATTCACCCCTCCACTTT.

V and J are TRBV18 and TRBJ1-5; 7 positions match TRBD1. Germline values: CDR1 KGHSH, CDR2 LQKENI. CDR3 length: 14 residues. V was pared by 0 bases and J by 6 bases, with 2 bases of the junction left unmatched. The CDR3 sequence: CASSPPTGAQPQHF. The CDR3 region has the DNA TGTGCCAGCTCACCACCAACAGGGGCTCAGCCCCAGCATTTT. The whole variable domain, remainder taken from reference TRBV18 and TRBJ1-5, is NAGVMQNPRHLVRRRGQEARLRCSPMKGHSHVYWYRQLPEEGLKFMVYLQKENIIDESGMPKERFSAEFPKEGPSILRIQQVVRGDSAAYFCASSPPTGAQPQHFGDGTRLSIL.

This chain connects TRBV4-1 to TRBJ2-1, with 8 bases aligning to TRBD2. The CDR3 is made up of 17 amino acids. Germline V gene lookup returns CDR1 MGHRA and CDR2 YSYEKL. The J segment lost 6 bases and the V segment lost 3 bases, leaving 13 bases of the junction unmatched. The CDR3 here is CASSHSSGTVWGNEQFF. CDR3 nucleotides: TGCGCCAGCAGCCATAGTAGCGGGACGGTCTGGGGCAATGAGCAGTTCTTC.

The table lists this clone with a count of one. The chain couples TRBV10-3 to TRBJ1-5; no firm D call. The CDR3 covers 13 residues. V shed 3 bases and J shed 7 bases, with 10 bases lying between them. The germline V gene encodes CDR1 ENHRY and CDR2 SYGVKD. This CDR3 reads CAISERTKQPQHF. The CDR3 nucleotides read TGTGCCATCAGTGAACGGACGAAGCAGCCCCAGCATTTT.

V is TRBV4-3 and J is TRBJ1-4; 12 nucleotides align to TRBD1. Per germline, CDR1 LGHNA and CDR2 YSLEER. With V trimmed by 2 bases and J by 7 bases, 20 bases remained unmatched. The CDR3 totals 21 residues. CDR3 sequence: CASSQRGRIPGQGAAGEKLFF. CDR3 nucleotide sequence: TGCGCCAGCAGCCAACGAGGCCGAATACCGGGACAGGGGGCGGCGGGTGAAAAACTGTTTTTT.

V usage is TRBV7-2 and J usage is TRBJ2-5; D is perhaps TRBD1 (6 bases). This CDR3 region has 15 residues. Germline loops: CDR1 SGHTA, CDR2 FQGNSA. With 6 bases removed from V and 5 bases from J, the gap between germline ends came to 19 bases. This chain's CDR3 is CASRTDRGFEETQYF. The CDR3 nucleotides are TGTGCCAGCAGGACGGACAGAGGGTTCGAGGAGACCCAGTACTTC. Using reference TRBV7-2 and TRBJ2-5 for the parts outside the CDR3, the full variable domain is GAGVSQSPSNKVTEKGKDVELRCDPISGHTALYWYRQSLGQGLEFLIYFQGNSAPDKSGLPSDRFSAERTGGSVSTLTIQRTQQEDSAVYLCASRTDRGFEETQYFGPGTRLLVL.

The chain uses TRBV29-1 and TRBJ1-1; D remains unclear. Germline CDR1 and CDR2: SQVTM and ANQGSEA. Trimming took off 3 bases at V and 13 bases at J, with 21 bases between the two ends. There are 13 residues in the CDR3. CDR3 protein: CSVEEGRSGKGFF. In nucleotides, the CDR3 is TGCAGCGTTGAGGAGGGAAGGTCCGGGAAGGGTTTCTTT.

The CDR3 region has the DNA TGTGCCAGCAGCAAGACGGGGGGAAGCCAAGAGACCCAGTACTTC. Amino acid sequence: CASSKTGGSQETQYF. The chain employs TRBV5-8 and TRBJ2-5, with 7 nucleotides matching TRBD2. Germline assignment: CDR1 SGHTS and CDR2 YDEGEE. This CDR3 spans 15 amino acids. The V gene end was trimmed by 4 bases and the J gene end by 1 base; junction bases not matched to a gene: 7.

The chain's CDR3 is CASSLSGAGYEQYF. The CDR3 DNA sequence: TGTGCCAGCAGCTTAAGCGGGGCCGGATACGAGCAGTACTTC. The chain couples TRBV7-3 to TRBJ2-7; a weak D match, TRBD2 (6 bases). Germline CDR1 SGHTA, CDR2 FQGTGA. This CDR3 contains 14 residues. V lost 1 base and J lost 4, with 11 bases in between.

This sequence joins TRBV18 and TRBJ1-5; TRBD1 aligns across 8 bases. CDR1 and CDR2 from the germline V gene are KGHSH and LQKENI. The trim removed 6 bases at V and 6 bases at J, leaving 4 bases unmatched. This CDR3 comprises 13 residues. CDR3: CASSRQGIQPQHF. The CDR3 DNA reads as TGTGCCAGCTCCCGACAGGGGATTCAGCCCCAGCATTTT.

The genes are TRBV27 and TRBJ1-1, with a tentative D call TRBD1 (6 bases). V lost 4 bases, J lost 6 bases, and 21 bases lay in between. This CDR3 has 16 amino acids. Germline V gene lookup returns CDR1 MNHEY and CDR2 SMNVEV (reference sequence). CDR3 nucleotide sequence: TGTGCCAGCAGTTCCGACAGGCGTCTTGTTTGGGCTGAAGCTTTCTTT. Translating it yields CASSSDRRLVWAEAFF.

V gene TRBV2 combines with J gene TRBJ1-2, with a possible D match to TRBD1 (6 bases). Germline V gene lookup returns CDR1 SNHLY and CDR2 FYNNEI. Trimming shortened V by 5 bases and J by 3 bases, and 13 bases separated the two germline ends. The CDR3 length is 14 residues. CDR3 protein: CASSLQGTDYGYTF. CDR3 coding DNA: TGTGCCAGCAGTCTACAGGGCACCGACTATGGCTACACCTTC.

J is TRBJ2-7 and V is TRBV27; D tentatively reads TRBD1 or TRBD2 (5 bases each). V dropped 6 bases and J dropped 1 base, with 22 bases sitting between them. The CDR3 runs 17 residues. Germline V lookup: CDR1 MNHEY, CDR2 SMNVEV (reference sequence). CDR3 residues: CASRTALGTVHSYEQYF. The CDR3 DNA follows: TGTGCCAGCAGAACAGCTCTGGGGACGGTTCATTCCTACGAGCAGTACTTC.

This clone was recorded only once. The V and J genes are TRBV6-2 or TRBV6-3 and TRBJ2-5; D possibly corresponds to TRBD2 (6 bases). The germline gives CDR1 MNHEY, CDR2 SVGEGT. V lost 4 bases and J 4 bases, leaving 10 bases between the germline ends. The CDR3 is 13 residues long. The CDR3 DNA follows: TGTGCCAGCAGTTCTAGCGAACGAGAGACCCAGTACTTC. Amino acids: CASSSSERETQYF.

The chain links TRBV7-3 to TRBJ2-5; 8 nucleotides line up with TRBD2. The CDR3 has 16 residues. J lost 2 bases, V lost 5 bases, and 10 bases had no gene match. The germline CDR1 and CDR2 sequences are SGHTA and FQGTGA. The CDR3 sequence is CASSRGNRGGQETQYF. CDR3 sequence (DNA): TGTGCCAGCAGCCGCGGCAATCGGGGGGGTCAAGAGACCCAGTACTTC.

The chain couples TRBV24-1 to TRBJ2-1; 9 positions match TRBD1. V shed 3 bases and J 7 bases; nucleotides not matched to a gene: 12. This CDR3 comprises 17 residues. Germline V gives CDR1 KGHDR, CDR2 SFDVKD. CDR3 amino acids: CATSDGLTGTGLNEQFF. CDR3 bases: TGTGCCACCAGTGATGGATTGACCGGGACAGGGCTTAATGAGCAGTTCTTC.

The rearrangement joins TRBV7-8 to TRBJ2-7, with D perhaps matching TRBD1 (5 bases). Germline values: CDR1 SGHVS, CDR2 FQNEAQ. The CDR3 spans 14 residues. Trimming shortened V by 5 bases and J by 0 bases, and 11 bases separated the two germline ends. The CDR3 region is CASSTRGTSYEQYF. The CDR3 DNA is TGTGCCAGCAGCACAAGGGGCACCTCCTACGAGCAGTACTTC. Full variable domain (outside the CDR3, taken from reference TRBV7-8 and TRBJ2-7): GAGVSQSPRYKVAKRGQDVALRCDPISGHVSLFWYQQALGQGPEFLTYFQNEAQLDKSGLPSDRFFAERPEGSVSTLKIQRTQQEDSAVYLCASSTRGTSYEQYFGPGTRLTVT.

The chain recombines TRBV14 with TRBJ1-2; 11 bases fit TRBD1. The ends lost 2 bases at V and 7 bases at J; junction bases unmatched: 6. Germline V CDR1 and CDR2: SGHDN, FVKESK. This CDR3 contains 15 residues. The CDR3 reads CASSQWTGGRGGYTF. CDR3 nucleotide sequence: TGTGCCAGCAGCCAATGGACAGGGGGCCGGGGTGGCTACACCTTC.

The rearrangement uses TRBV3-1 (or the pseudogene TRBV3-2) and TRBJ1-3, with D unclear. Per the germline V gene, CDR1 is LGHDT and CDR2 is YNNKEL (reference sequence). V was shortened by 2 bases and J by 3 bases, with 11 bases between the two germline ends. The CDR3 runs 15 residues. Written as DNA, the CDR3 is TGTGCCAGCAGCCAACAATGGGGAATTGGAAACACCATATATTTT. Its protein product is CASSQQWGIGNTIYF.

This clone was seen a single time. The rearrangement joins TRBV27 to TRBJ1-6; D uncertain. The CDR3 extends over 11 amino acids. CDR1 MNHEY and CDR2 SMNVEV come from the germline V gene (reference sequence). The ends were cut back, 2 bases at V and 13 bases at J, with 6 bases in the middle. CDR3 residues: CASSLSAPLHF. CDR3 bases: TGTGCCAGCAGTTTAAGTGCCCCCCTCCACTTT.

V gene TRBV19 combines with J gene TRBJ2-2; maybe TRBD1 (7 bases). V was clipped by 3 bases and J by 3 bases, with 8 bases between them. This CDR3 has 14 amino acids. Germline values: CDR1 LNHDA, CDR2 SQIVND (reference sequence). In DNA, the CDR3 is TGTGCCAGTAGTATCAGGGGGGACACCGGGGAGCTGTTTTTT. The encoded protein is CASSIRGDTGELFF. The variable domain in full, with the rest retrieved from reference TRBV19 and TRBJ2-2, is DGGITQSPKYLFRKEGQNVTLSCEQNLNHDAMYWYRQDPGQGLRLIYYSQIVNDFQKGDIAEGYSVSREKKESFPLTVTSAQKNPTAFYLCASSIRGDTGELFFGEGSRLTVL.

The table lists this clone with a count of one. This rearrangement joins TRBV21-1 to TRBJ2-1; the DNA was not used to check the table's D call, TRBD2. TRBV21-1 is labeled a pseudogene. The CDR3 loop spans 16 amino acids. CDR3 bases: TGTGCCAGCAGCAAAGATTGCGGGACGGTCTCGAATGAGCAGTTCTTC. The encoded protein is CASSKDCGTVSNEQFF.

V is TRBV19 and J is TRBJ1-1, with a tentative D call TRBD1 (6 bases). CDR1 is LNHDA and CDR2 is SQIVND in the germline V gene (reference sequence). With 3 bases removed from V and 6 bases from J, the gap between germline ends came to 17 bases. The CDR3 is made up of 15 amino acids. In nucleotides, the CDR3 is TGTGCCAGTAGTATGGGGGCGGGGGTCGTCGCTGAAGCTTTCTTT. It is translated as CASSMGAGVVAEAFF.

The chain carries TRBV11-2 and TRBJ1-3, with D unclear. This CDR3 is 14 amino acids long. CDR1 is SGHAT, CDR2 FQNNGV, per germline. V lost 4 bases and J 4 bases, leaving 11 bases between the germline ends. The CDR3 region has the DNA TGTGCCAGCAGCTCGCCCTCGAGGGGAAACACCATATATTTT. Amino acid sequence: CASSSPSRGNTIYF. The whole variable domain, filled in from reference TRBV11-2 and TRBJ1-3, reads EAGVAQSPRYKIIEKRQSVAFWCNPISGHATLYWYQQILGQGPKLLIQFQNNGVVDDSQLPKDRFSAERLKGVDSTLKIQPAKLEDSAVYLCASSSPSRGNTIYFGEGSWLTVV.

V is TRBV3-1 (or the pseudogene TRBV3-2) and J is TRBJ2-3, with D possibly matching TRBD1 (6 bases). Germline V gene data show CDR1 as LGHDT and CDR2 as YNNKEL (reference sequence). The CDR3 has 14 amino acids. V lost 3 bases and J lost 6, with 13 bases in between. The DNA of the CDR3 is TGTGCCAGCAGCCAGGGGGCTATGGGGGATACGCAGTATTTT. Amino acid sequence: CASSQGAMGDTQYF.